Listed below are T cell receptor beta chains from one sample, sequenced in a study of T-cell reconstitution after alpha-beta-depleted transplantation in children. TCRdb independently ran MiXCR on the PCR reads; one entry per CDR3 protein. The sample gives around 500,000 distinct CDR3 sequences, around 12% of which show up once; around 5.8% is in the top ten. Material: PBMCs from the stem cell graft donor, obtained from the stem cell graft. Receptors originate from a human donor who donated a stem cell graft to a child with combined immunodeficiency. Each CDR3 is given with its conserved first and last residue. A D gene is named only where the DNA matches it firmly. The size of a clone is reported for some rows only, either as once, few or many, or as a class for expanded clones.

>many|TRBV9|TRBJ2-1|-
CASSIGTGSYNEQFF
TGTGCCAGCAGCATCGGGACCGGCTCCTACAATGAGCAGTTCTTC
>many|TRBV12-3/TRBV12-4|TRBJ1-1|TRBD1
CASSKTGEYYESTEAFF
TGTGCCAGCAGTAAGACAGGGGAGTACTATGAGAGCACTGAAGCTTTCTTT
>-|TRBV20-1|TRBJ2-3|TRBD2
CSAPERDGATDTQYF
TGCAGTGCCCCCGAGCGGGATGGGGCCACAGATACGCAGTATTTT
>few|TRBV10-3|TRBJ2-7|-
CAISEGQALEQYF
TGTGCCATCAGTGAGGGACAAGCTCTCGAGCAGTACTTC
>few|TRBV24-1|TRBJ2-5|-
CATSDPAEQPQETQYF
TGTGCCACCAGTGATCCAGCGGAGCAGCCCCAAGAGACCCAGTACTTC
>few|TRBV10-3|TRBJ2-3|-
CAISEVVTDTQYF
TGTGCCATCAGTGAGGTCGTCACAGATACGCAGTATTTT
>many|TRBV3-1|TRBJ2-7|-
CASSQKYSYEQYF
TGTGCCAGCAGCCAAAAGTATTCCTACGAGCAGTACTTC
>few|TRBV29-1|TRBJ2-7|TRBD1
CSVGRQGAGVQYF
TGCAGCGTGGGCCGGCAGGGGGCTGGTGTGCAGTACTTC
>few|TRBV12-3/TRBV12-4|TRBJ2-1|TRBD1
CASSTGGTGEQFF
TGTGCCAGCTCCACAGGGGGGACTGGTGAGCAGTTCTTC
>few|TRBV12-3/TRBV12-4|TRBJ2-1|-
CASSLAGTPPYNEQFF
TGTGCCAGCAGTTTAGCGGGGACACCACCCTACAATGAGCAGTTCTTC
>-|TRBV27|TRBJ1-5|-
CASSSAAASQPQHF
TGTGCCAGCAGTTCGGCCGCGGCATCTCAGCCCCAGCATTTT
>few|TRBV30|TRBJ2-5|TRBD2
CACDLAEQETQYF
TGTGCCTGCGACCTAGCGGAGCAAGAGACCCAGTACTTC
>-|TRBV15|TRBJ2-3|-
CATSRLVSASPSTDTQYF
TGTGCCACCAGCAGGCTCGTCTCCGCTTCCCCTAGCACAGATACGCAGTATTTT
>-|TRBV12-2|TRBJ2-3|-
CASPKTSTLAGDTDTQYF
TGTGCAAGTCCCAAGACTAGCACCCTAGCGGGAGACACAGATACGCAGTATTTT
>-|TRBV7-2|TRBJ1-2|-
CASSLTQVSDGYTF
TGTGCCAGCAGCTTAACTCAAGTGTCCGATGGCTACACCTTC
>-|TRBV12-3/TRBV12-4|TRBJ2-5|TRBD2
CASRPAGGPESETQYF
TGTGCCAGCAGACCAGCGGGGGGGCCGGAGTCTGAGACCCAGTACTTC
>-|TRBV12-3/TRBV12-4|TRBJ2-3|TRBD2
CASSFPSGGAEDTQYF
TGTGCCAGCAGTTTCCCTAGCGGGGGGGCCGAAGATACGCAGTATTTT
>few|TRBV28|TRBJ2-5|-
CASSSTTGRGLETQYF
TGTGCCAGCAGTTCGACGACAGGACGCGGCTTGGAGACCCAGTACTTC
>many|TRBV6-5|TRBJ2-7|-
CASSYSIRVGYEQYF
TGTGCCAGCAGTTACTCGATCCGGGTGGGGTACGAGCAGTACTTC
>many|TRBV6-1|TRBJ2-2|-
CASRSFGTGELFF
TGTGCCAGCAGATCATTTGGCACCGGGGAGCTGTTTTTT
>few|TRBV7-9|TRBJ2-2|TRBD1
CASSMDREERFGELFF
TGTGCCAGCAGCATGGACAGGGAGGAACGTTTTGGGGAGCTGTTTTTT
>many|TRBV5-1|TRBJ2-3|-
CASSASTTDTQYF
TGCGCCAGCAGCGCGTCGACTACAGATACGCAGTATTTT
>many|TRBV20-1|TRBJ2-2|-
CSAIGALPGTLNTGELFF
TGCAGTGCTATAGGGGCCCTCCCTGGGACTCTGAACACCGGGGAGCTGTTTTTT
>-|TRBV30|TRBJ1-5|TRBD1
CAWTRGQDDQPQHF
TGTGCCTGGACTCGGGGACAGGACGATCAGCCCCAGCATTTT
>-|TRBV15|TRBJ2-2|TRBD2
CATSRGLAGGWSTGELFF
TGTGCCACCAGCAGAGGACTAGCGGGGGGGTGGAGCACCGGGGAGCTGTTTTTT
>-|TRBV29-1|TRBJ1-1|-
CSVVFGAAFF
TGCAGCGTTGTTTTTGGGGCAGCTTTCTTT
>-|TRBV6-2/TRBV6-3|TRBJ2-7|TRBD2
CASKVRGESYEQYF
TGTGCCAGCAAAGTTCGGGGGGAATCCTACGAGCAGTACTTC
>few|TRBV11-1|TRBJ2-1|TRBD2
CASSLARLAGGLSYNEQFF
TGTGCCAGCAGCTTAGCGCGGCTAGCGGGGGGCCTCTCCTACAATGAGCAGTTCTTC
>-|TRBV28|TRBJ2-7|-
CASSLSRTDEQYF
TGTGCCAGCAGTTTATCTAGGACAGACGAGCAGTACTTC
>-|TRBV10-3|TRBJ1-1|TRBD1
CAISLGGRNTEAFF
TGTGCCATCAGCCTAGGGGGCAGAAACACTGAAGCTTTCTTT
>many|TRBV7-2|TRBJ1-5|-
CASSLPGRNQPQHF
TGTGCCAGCAGCTTACCAGGGCGCAATCAGCCCCAGCATTTT
>many|TRBV7-8|TRBJ1-5|-
CASSLVGNSNQPQHF
TGTGCCAGCAGCTTAGTGGGTAATAGCAATCAGCCCCAGCATTTT
>-|TRBV7-9|TRBJ2-5|-
CASIRLMQQETQYF
TGTGCCAGCATTCGATTGATGCAGCAAGAGACCCAGTACTTC
>many|TRBV5-1|TRBJ1-6|-
CASSFRGDSPLHF
TGCGCCAGCAGCTTCAGGGGAGACTCACCCCTCCACTTT
>few|TRBV18|TRBJ2-1|-
CASSPRGHRASYDEQFF
TGTGCCAGCTCACCGCGGGGTCACAGGGCCTCCTACGATGAGCAGTTCTTC
>-|TRBV2|TRBJ2-3|TRBD1
CASSEDAAGGQDTQYF
TGTGCCAGCAGTGAAGATGCGGCAGGGGGACAGGATACGCAGTATTTT
>-|TRBV3-1|TRBJ2-1|TRBD2
CASSQVAGDTGEQFF
TGTGCCAGCAGCCAAGTAGCGGGGGACACCGGTGAGCAGTTCTTC
>many|TRBV12-3/TRBV12-4|TRBJ2-1|-
CASSLSSATKEF
TGTGCCAGCAGTTTAAGTAGCGCCACAAAGGAGTTC
>many|TRBV25-1|TRBJ2-2|-
CASLPRVSTGELFF
TGTGCCAGCCTCCCCCGTGTTAGTACCGGGGAGCTGTTTTTT
>-|TRBV29-1|TRBJ2-2|-
CSVVGWGYTGELFF
TGCAGCGTTGTAGGCTGGGGGTACACCGGGGAGCTGTTTTTT
>few|TRBV6-1|TRBJ1-1|-
CASSEFNTEAFF
TGTGCCAGCAGTGAGTTTAACACTGAAGCTTTCTTT
>-|TRBV7-9|TRBJ1-1|-
CASRTADLEAFF
TGTGCCAGTAGGACAGCTGACCTTGAAGCTTTCTTT
>-|TRBV6-2/TRBV6-3|TRBJ2-7|-
CASSYRFYEQYF
TGTGCCAGCAGTTACAGGTTCTACGAGCAGTACTTC
>few|TRBV2|TRBJ2-2|TRBD2
CASSRTSGHTGELFF
TGTGCCAGCAGTCGGACTAGCGGCCACACCGGGGAGCTGTTTTTT